A single sample is the source of the 20 T cell receptor beta chains below, sequenced in a study of blood T cells in healthy people across ages. Sample-barcoded 5' priming and a J-beta primer mix drove a second PCR of roughly 6 to 12 cycles. A single record per CDR3 protein comes from TCRdb applying MiXCR to the 5' RACE reads. Of under 950,000 distinct CDR3 sequences detected, about a fifth appear once; the ten largest clones hold less than 25%. The sequencing input was blood. The receptor set was obtained from a man aged 65 to 85 in good health.

This chain joins TRBV7-9 and TRBJ2-3, with D maybe TRBD1 (6 bases). The CDR3 sequence is 21 residues long. The V end was cut by 0 bases, the J end by 0 bases, with 25 bases between. Germline lookup yields CDR1 SEHNR and CDR2 FQNEAQ (reference sequence). The CDR3 sequence: CASSLATHRQDLTTSTDTQYF. CDR3 nucleotide sequence: TGTGCCAGCAGCTTAGCAACCCACAGACAGGATCTTACAACTAGCACAGATACGCAGTATTTT.

The J gene is TRBJ1-3, the V gene TRBV28; D is possibly TRBD1 (6 bases). The CDR3 consists of 17 residues. V gave up 4 bases and J gave up 1 base, with 17 bases separating them. Per germline, CDR1 MDHEN and CDR2 SYDVKM. The DNA for the CDR3 is TGTGCCAGCAGTTCTACGGGCCGTAGGGGGTCTGGAAACACCATATATTTT. It specifies CASSSTGRRGSGNTIYF.

The V gene is TRBV29-1, the J gene TRBJ2-1; 9 nucleotides line up with TRBD1. Germline CDR1 SQVTM, CDR2 ANQGSEA. After removal of 4 bases from V and 4 bases from J, the junction contained 8 bases not matched to a gene. CDR3 length: 15 residues. DNA for the CDR3: TGCAGCGTTGGTGGGGACAGGGATACGTACAATGAGCAGTTCTTC. It is translated as CSVGGDRDTYNEQFF.

CDR3 nucleotide sequence: TGTGCCAGCGGCTCGGGACAGGTCCTAATCTATGGCTACACCTTC. Translation: CASGSGQVLIYGYTF. This chain uses TRBV28 with TRBJ1-2; 8 bases line up with TRBD1. This CDR3 contains 15 residues. Germline lookup yields CDR1 MDHEN and CDR2 SYDVKM. With V trimmed by 8 bases and J by 4 bases, 12 bases remained unmatched.

This clonotype was observed many times. V and J are TRBV20-1 and TRBJ1-5, with unresolved D. CDR1 DFQATT and CDR2 SNEGSKA come from the germline V gene (reference sequence). V was clipped by 0 bases and J by 5 bases, with 8 bases between them. The CDR3 covers 13 residues. The CDR3 DNA is TGCAGTGCTAGAGAGTCCGGAGATCAGCCCCAGCATTTT. It is translated as CSARESGDQPQHF.

Only a few counts were recorded for this clonotype. This sequence joins TRBV20-1 and TRBJ1-2, with D possibly matching TRBD1 (6 bases). Germline loops: CDR1 DFQATT, CDR2 SNEGSKA (reference sequence). V lost 5 bases to trimming and J lost 4 bases, with 23 bases between them. The CDR3 is 16 residues long. CDR3 DNA sequence: TGCAGTGCTTCCCTACACTCACGGGACAATTCCTATGGCTACACCTTC. This encodes CSASLHSRDNSYGYTF.

V and J are TRBV2 and TRBJ2-6; D uncertain. Trimming pared 5 bases from V and 2 bases from J, leaving 10 bases between. Germline V gene data show CDR1 as SNHLY and CDR2 as FYNNEI. The CDR3 is made up of 15 amino acids. The chain's CDR3 is CASSLGLAGANVLTF. CDR3 nucleotides: TGTGCCAGCAGTCTGGGATTAGCTGGGGCCAACGTCCTGACTTTC.

V is TRBV29-1 and J is TRBJ2-2; D may be TRBD1 (6 bases). CDR1 and CDR2 from the germline V gene are SQVTM and ANQGSEA. V was shortened by 5 bases and J by 8 bases, with 18 bases between the two germline ends. This CDR3 has 14 residues. CDR3 region: CSVHHRQGRGELFF. CDR3 bases: TGCAGCGTTCATCATCGGCAGGGGAGAGGGGAGCTGTTTTTT.

The gene calls are TRBV3-1 and TRBJ1-2; TRBD1 aligns across 7 bases. Germline CDR1 LGHDT, CDR2 YNNKEL (reference sequence). With V trimmed by 3 bases and J by 10 bases, 11 bases remained unmatched. The CDR3 is made up of 14 amino acids. CDR3: CASSQAGTASAYTF. The CDR3 DNA follows: TGTGCCAGCAGCCAGGCCGGGACAGCATCTGCCTACACCTTC.

The chain carries TRBV20-1 and TRBJ2-7; perhaps TRBD2 as D (6 bases). V gave up 3 bases and J gave up 3 bases, with 12 bases separating them. Germline V CDR1 and CDR2: DFQATT, SNEGSKA (reference sequence). CDR3 length equals 13 residues. The CDR3 here is CSARAGLYYEQYF. Written as DNA, the CDR3 is TGCAGTGCTAGGGCGGGACTCTACTACGAGCAGTACTTC.

The chain employs TRBV7-9 and TRBJ1-2; D uncertain. V lost 1 base and J 2 bases, leaving 11 bases between the germline ends. This CDR3 has 15 amino acids. The germline CDR1 and CDR2 sequences are SEHNR and FQNEAQ (reference sequence). CDR3 DNA: TGTGCCAGCAGCTTAGACCGGATGCAGAACTATGGCTACACCTTC. Residues: CASSLDRMQNYGYTF.

The V call is TRBV24-1, the J call TRBJ1-1; D is unclear. The germline CDR1 and CDR2 sequences are KGHDR and SFDVKD. The CDR3 runs 12 residues. The germline V and J ends were trimmed by 10 bases and 0 bases, with 8 bases remaining between them. The CDR3 sequence: CATLRLNTEAFF. CDR3 sequence (DNA): TGTGCCACTCTCCGCTTGAACACTGAAGCTTTCTTT.

This clonotype was counted a few times. The V gene is TRBV19, the J gene TRBJ1-4; the D is unclear. V lost 3 bases, J lost 4 bases, and 9 bases lay in between. Per germline, CDR1 LNHDA and CDR2 SQIVND (reference sequence). CDR3 length equals 14 residues. The CDR3 reads CASSIGRDNEKLFF. The CDR3 nucleotides read TGTGCCAGTAGTATCGGCAGAGATAATGAAAAACTGTTTTTT.

This clonotype was seen many times. The gene calls are TRBV10-3 and TRBJ2-3; 7 bases agree with TRBD1. Germline V CDR1 and CDR2: ENHRY, SYGVKD. The CDR3 runs to 15 residues. V shed 0 bases and J 2 bases; nucleotides not matched to a gene: 2. The CDR3 nucleotides read TGTGCCATCAGTGAGTCGACAGGGTACACAGATACGCAGTATTTT. This codes for CAISESTGYTDTQYF.

This clonotype has just a few counts. The chain combines TRBV7-8 with TRBJ2-5; D not resolved. The J call is in doubt because the DNA end fits TRBJ2-7 better. The CDR3 spans 15 residues. Per the germline V gene, CDR1 is SGHVS and CDR2 is FQNEAQ. CDR3 coding DNA: TGTGCCAGCAGCTTAGGGGCGATTGTGGCCTACGAGCAGTACTTC. This translates into CASSLGAIVAYEQYF.

The genes are TRBV29-1 and TRBJ2-5; 8 nucleotides align to TRBD1. The J call may be incorrect, as the DNA end agrees better with TRBJ2-7. Germline CDR1 is SQVTM and CDR2 is ANQGSEA. The CDR3 sequence is 16 residues long. CDR3 sequence (DNA): TGCAGCGCGAAGACAGGGGTGGGAGTGACGGCCTACGAGCAGTACTTC. Translating gives CSAKTGVGVTAYEQYF.

This clonotype turned up a few times. The chain has TRBV6-2 or TRBV6-3 and TRBJ2-5, with D perhaps TRBD2 (6 bases). With 4 bases removed from V and 1 base from J, the gap between germline ends came to 13 bases. Looked up from germline, CDR1 is MNHEY and CDR2 is SVGEGT. There are 15 residues in the CDR3. The CDR3 reads CASSSTGRSQETQYF. CDR3 nucleotides: TGTGCCAGCAGTTCTACCGGGAGATCCCAAGAGACCCAGTACTTC.

This clonotype has more than one count but fewer than ten. The chain couples TRBV29-1 to TRBJ1-3, with D possibly being TRBD1 (5 bases). Germline CDR1 and CDR2: SQVTM and ANQGSEA. This CDR3 is 13 amino acids long. V was shortened by 6 bases and J by 2 bases, with 11 bases between the two germline ends. The CDR3 region is CSVVRATGNTIYF. In DNA, the CDR3 is TGCAGCGTGGTCAGGGCAACTGGAAACACCATATATTTT.

This clonotype was observed at least ten times. The chain carries TRBV12-3 or TRBV12-4 and TRBJ1-2; weak D call: TRBD1 (5 bases). Trimming removed 1 base from V and 6 bases from J, with 9 bases in between. The CDR3 consists of 13 residues. The CDR3: CASSLGQFNGYTF. The CDR3 region has the DNA TGTGCCAGCAGTTTAGGACAGTTTAATGGCTACACCTTC.

This chain uses TRBV11-2 with TRBJ2-5; 7 bases are shared with TRBD2. Germline assignment: CDR1 SGHAT and CDR2 FQNNGV. The V and J ends lost 0 bases and 11 bases, in that order; junction bases with no gene match: 3. The CDR3 totals 12 residues. CDR3 loop: CASSLDAGEQYF. CDR3 DNA sequence: TGTGCCAGCAGCTTAGATGCGGGGGAGCAGTACTTC.